This T cell receptor beta chain originates from a study of vaccination and CD4 T cells after COVID-19. For the study at large: There were two doses of either BNT162b2 or mRNA-1273 vaccine given to participants.

Study-wide points: Spike mono-reactivity was the property of 304 of 307 vaccine-specific clones in convalescent patients.

Treatment noted: roughly 10-day PBMC culture with coronavirus spike peptide pools or control peptides (ViraFEST assay). CD4+ T lymphocytes from the unexposed donor were collected before the COVID-19 pandemic (2011-2018). Via ViraFEST, peptide pools expanded antigen-specific T cells before TCR sequencing. Four cold-coronavirus spikes, along with SARS-CoV-2 S/N, were used to probe unexposed-donor CD4+ T cells, cells permitting. This CDR3 region has 16 residues. V was clipped by 4 bases and J by 5 bases; unmatched bases: 8. Germline V gene lookup returns CDR1 MNHEY and CDR2 SMNVEV (reference sequence). Oncomine TCR Beta short-read sequencing was applied to DNA from cultured CD4+ T cells. After culture, CD4+ T cells served as the source for genomic DNA extraction. TCRdb reprocessed the PCR reads via MiXCR and lists one record per CDR3 protein. The table shows some 8,600 distinct CDR3 sequences, with about two fifths occurring only once.

About this clonotype: Its antigen remains unidentified.

This clonotype originated in a human donor in good health. The genes are TRBV27 and TRBJ2-3; TRBD2 aligns across 11 bases. The sequenced sample was CD4+ T cells from blood, cultured in vitro. The CDR3, as DNA: TGTGCCAGCAGTTCACTAGCGGGAGTTCTTGTAGATACGCAGTATTTT. Translation: CASSSLAGVLVDTQYF.